The T cell receptor (beta chain) under discussion was sequenced for a study of blood T cell repertoires in COVID-19. Profiling relied on immunoSEQ multiplex PCR, and the TCRdb table lists in-frame clones only, not all of them. Among roughly 100,000 clones listed, roughly 89% were seen once. This clone appeared once. Trimming removed 6 bases from V and 7 bases from J, with 16 bases in between. The CDR3 totals 15 residues. Per the germline V gene, CDR1 is LGHDT and CDR2 is YNNKEL (reference sequence). J is TRBJ1-6 and V is TRBV3-1 (or the pseudogene TRBV3-2); D is possibly TRBD1 (6 bases). This TCR was sampled from an elderly woman in a cohort sampled during active COVID-19. The sample was peripheral blood. The CDR3 sequence: CASRDLGGRNSPLHF. The CDR3 nucleotides are TGTGCCAGCAGGGACCTGGGGGGGCGGAATTCACCCCTCCACTTT.